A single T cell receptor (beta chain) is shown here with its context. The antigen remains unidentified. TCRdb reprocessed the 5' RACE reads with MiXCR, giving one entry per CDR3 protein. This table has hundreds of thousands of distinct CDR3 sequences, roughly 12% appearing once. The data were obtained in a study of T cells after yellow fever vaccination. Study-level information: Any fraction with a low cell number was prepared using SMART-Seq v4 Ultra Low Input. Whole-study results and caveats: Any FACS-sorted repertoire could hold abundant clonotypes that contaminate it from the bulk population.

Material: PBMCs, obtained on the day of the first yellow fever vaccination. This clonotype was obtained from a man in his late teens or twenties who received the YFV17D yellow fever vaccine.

In DNA form, the CDR3 reads TGTGCCAACAGCGGGAGCTACACAGATACGCAGTATTTT. Residues: CANSGSYTDTQYF. The V and J genes are TRBV6-2 or TRBV6-3 and TRBJ2-3; 8 bases are a match to TRBD2. Germline V gene sequence: CDR1 MNHEY, CDR2 SVGEGT. The CDR3 consists of 13 residues. V dropped 10 bases and J dropped 2; count of bases not matched to a gene: 5.